The rows below give T cell receptor beta chains drawn from one sample of a study of blood T cell repertoires in COVID-19. TCRdb's table, derived via immunoSEQ multiplex PCR, lists solely in-frame clones and lacks some. Of hundreds of thousands of clones in the sample, about 87% were seen once. Sequences were obtained from peripheral blood. The receptors originated from a woman between 45 and 65 years old with COVID-19, enrolled during active disease. Both conserved end residues are trimmed from each CDR3. Fields, in order: V gene, CDR3 length, J gene, CDR3 protein.

TRBV7-2	13	TRBJ2-1	ASSLGLAGVSEQF
TRBV5-4	13	TRBJ2-3	ASSLVLAGKDTQY
TRBV10-3	12	TRBJ1-5	AISEGNRDQPQH
TRBV5-1	14	TRBJ1-1	ASSVNTGTGVREAF
TRBV7-8	17	TRBJ2-3	ASSLPAELAGSHTDTQY
TRBV5-6	12	TRBJ2-7	ASSPLRDTYEQY
TRBV12-5	13	TRBJ2-2	ASGFFPGKTGELF
TRBV29-1	12	TRBJ2-7	SVESRLARYEQY
TRBV9	14	TRBJ2-7	ASSVTPQGADYEQY
TRBV12-5	13	TRBJ1-1	ASGLVQGRVTEAF
TRBV9	11	TRBJ2-3	ASSVGSRGTQY
TRBV18	10	TRBJ1-1	ASSPFGAEAF
TRBV27	10	TRBJ1-2	ASSGTGHGYT
TRBV3-1/TRBV3-2	16	TRBJ2-3	ASSRTSGGGLSTDTQY
TRBV5-1	14	TRBJ2-6	ASSLAAGVGANVLT
TRBV27	12	TRBJ1-1	ASSSQGRSTEAF
TRBV11-2	13	TRBJ2-2	ASSPPGGRTGELF
TRBV5-1	12	TRBJ1-1	ASSLRQRETEAF
TRBV7-2	14	TRBJ2-3	ASSLIGGGAADTQY
TRBV7-9	12	TRBJ2-2	ASNLQGATGELF
TRBV10-3	14	TRBJ1-5	AISDGTGGGNQPQH
TRBV6-1	13	TRBJ2-1	ASSESRGVHNEQF
TRBV29-1	12	TRBJ2-7	SVASGTGAYEQY
TRBV23-1	14	TRBJ1-1	ASSQSLGQGYTEAF